Shown below are 26 T cell receptor beta chains from a single sample sequenced in a study of cytomegalovirus exposure and HLA in healthy donors. It was with 60 Vbeta and 13 Jbeta primers that the PCR ran. Data came from immunoSEQ multiplex PCR; TCRdb stores just in-frame clones and leaves some out. The repertoire table contains roughly 88,000 clones. Material for sequencing was PBMCs. These receptors came from a man in his forties or fifties in good health and CMV-seropositive.

V gene TRBV9 combines with J gene TRBJ2-2, with unresolved D. V was pared by 3 bases and J by 9 bases, with 15 bases between. The CDR3 is made up of 14 amino acids. The V gene's germline CDR1 is SGDLS and CDR2 YYNGEE. The CDR3 DNA reads as TGTGCCAGCAGCGCCTTAGAAAGTCCCCGGGAGCTGTTTTTT. Its translation: CASSALESPRELFF.

This chain connects TRBV9 to TRBJ1-2; no firm D call. Trimming took 0 bases from V and 3 from J, leaving 15 bases between them. Germline V CDR1 and CDR2: SGDLS, YYNGEE. The CDR3 extends over 16 amino acids. The CDR3 nucleotides read TGTGCCAGCAGCGTAGGGGTGAGAGGGTTTGACTATGGCTACACCTTC. It is translated as CASSVGVRGFDYGYTF.

The V call is TRBV6-1, the J call TRBJ2-5; 11 nucleotides align to TRBD2. This CDR3 is built from 15 residues. Trimming at V came to 4 bases and at J to 1 base, leaving 2 bases not matched to a gene. Germline CDR1 and CDR2: MNHNS and SASEGT. The CDR3 reads CASSGGLAVQETQYF. For the CDR3, the DNA is TGTGCCAGCAGTGGGGGACTAGCGGTCCAAGAGACCCAGTACTTC.

In DNA, the CDR3 is TGTGCCAGCAGTTTTTCTAGCGGGAGGGCCGAGCAGTACTTC. Translating gives CASSFSSGRAEQYF. The rearrangement links TRBV6-5 to TRBJ2-5; 12 nucleotides agree with TRBD2. The end of the DNA aligns better with TRBJ2-7, so the J call may be wrong. CDR3 length: 14 amino acids. Germline assignment: CDR1 MNHEY and CDR2 SVGAGI.

This sequence joins TRBV19 and TRBJ1-3; possible D gene TRBD1, 5 bases. Germline loops: CDR1 LNHDA, CDR2 SQIVND (reference sequence). This CDR3 spans 16 amino acids. The germline V and J ends were trimmed by 5 bases and 0 bases, with 14 bases remaining between them. The CDR3 DNA is TGTGCCAGTAGTGTCCAGGGATACCGCTCTGGAAACACCATATATTTT. Its protein is CASSVQGYRSGNTIYF.

This rearrangement joins TRBV5-6 to TRBJ2-1; 11 positions agree with TRBD2. With V trimmed by 1 base and J by 5 bases, 8 bases remained unmatched. CDR3 size: 17 residues. The germline V gene has CDR1 SGHDT and CDR2 YYEEEE. CDR3 nucleotide sequence: TGTGCCAGCAGCTTGCGTCGTAGCGGGAGGGACCACAATGAGCAGTTCTTC. It yields the protein CASSLRRSGRDHNEQFF.

The chain links TRBV25-1 to TRBJ1-2; 10 nucleotides align to TRBD1. Germline trimming cut 5 bases from V and 5 bases from J; bases unmatched to any gene: 8. In germline, CDR1 is MGHDK, CDR2 SYGVNS. This CDR3 region has 15 residues. This CDR3 is CASSPGTGDPYGYTF. Here the CDR3 DNA reads TGTGCCAGCAGTCCTGGGACAGGGGACCCTTATGGCTACACCTTC.

J is TRBJ2-1 and V is TRBV4-2; 13 bases are shared with TRBD2. This CDR3 has 15 residues. J lost 7 bases, V lost 3 bases, and 3 bases had no gene match. Germline-derived CDR1 and CDR2 are LGHNA and YNFKEQ. In nucleotides, the CDR3 is TGTGCCAGCAGCCATGGACTAGCGGGAGTGAATGAGCAGTTCTTC. Translated: CASSHGLAGVNEQFF.

The J gene is TRBJ2-1, the V gene TRBV4-3, with a weak D call TRBD2 (6 bases). Germline V gene sequence: CDR1 LGHNA, CDR2 YSLEER. V lost 1 base and J lost 7, with 14 bases in between. The CDR3 contains 15 residues. The CDR3 loop is CASSQGAAGNNEQFF. As DNA, the CDR3 is TGCGCCAGCAGCCAAGGGGCAGCGGGCAATAATGAGCAGTTCTTC.

The V and J genes are TRBV13 and TRBJ2-3, with 13 bases matching TRBD2. The CDR3 has 20 residues. The V segment lost 5 bases and the J segment 2 bases; nucleotides outside the gene matches: 16. CDR1 and CDR2 from the germline V gene are PRHDT and FYEKMQ (reference sequence). CDR3 sequence: CASSHSGLAGPQGFTDTQYF. Written as DNA, the CDR3 is TGTGCCAGCAGCCACTCGGGACTAGCGGGGCCTCAGGGGTTCACAGATACGCAGTATTTT. Looking up the rest from reference TRBV13 and TRBJ2-3 gives the full variable domain: AAGVIQSPRHLIKEKRETATLKCYPIPRHDTVYWYQQGPGQDPQFLISFYEKMQSDKGSIPDRFSAQQFSDYHSELNMSSLELGDSALYFCASSHSGLAGPQGFTDTQYFGPGTRLTVL.

The gene calls are TRBV28 and TRBJ2-1, with 7 bases matching TRBD2. Germline V gives CDR1 MDHEN, CDR2 SYDVKM. Trimming at V came to 7 bases and at J to 2 bases, leaving 8 bases not matched to a gene. The CDR3 is made up of 15 amino acids. For the CDR3, the DNA is TGTGCCAGCACTCCGCTAGCGGTAACCTACAATGAGCAGTTCTTC. This translates into CASTPLAVTYNEQFF.

The J gene is TRBJ1-1, the V gene TRBV6-1; D is undetermined. The germline V gene has CDR1 MNHNS and CDR2 SASEGT. Deletions cut 3 bases from V and 6 bases from J, with 8 bases between. The CDR3 sequence is 12 residues long. The CDR3 sequence is CASSEPRPEAFF. DNA of the CDR3: TGTGCCAGCAGTGAGCCCAGGCCTGAAGCTTTCTTT.

V is TRBV5-1 and J is TRBJ1-2, with 8 bases aligning to TRBD1. The trim removed 3 bases at V and 6 bases at J, leaving 10 bases unmatched. The germline V gene encodes CDR1 SGHRS and CDR2 YFSETQ. The CDR3 runs to 15 residues. The DNA of the CDR3 is TGCGCCAGCAGCTCCTCGGGACAGGTGTTCGATGGCTACACCTTC. It translates to CASSSSGQVFDGYTF.

With regard to this clone: Different DNA sequences within this sample yield the same CDR3. The DNA of the CDR3 is TGTGCCAGCTCACCACCGGCAGGGGCCAACGTCCTGACTTTC. This encodes CASSPPAGANVLTF. V is TRBV18 and J is TRBJ2-6, with no clear D. The CDR3 has 14 amino acids. The V end lost 0 bases, the J end lost 4 bases, and 4 bases lay between the germline ends. Germline CDR1 is KGHSH and CDR2 is LQKENI. The full variable domain, its missing parts supplied by reference TRBV18 and TRBJ2-6, is NAGVMQNPRHLVRRRGQEARLRCSPMKGHSHVYWYRQLPEEGLKFMVYLQKENIIDESGMPKERFSAEFPKEGPSILRIQQVVRGDSAAYFCASSPPAGANVLTFGAGSRLTVL.

The chain couples TRBV19 to TRBJ1-2; D is unclear. The germline gives CDR1 LNHDA, CDR2 SQIVND (reference sequence). The length of the CDR3 is 10 residues. Trimming left V 4 bases short and J 6 bases short, with 3 bases between. In DNA form, the CDR3 reads TGTGCCAGTAGTACCAATGGCTACACCTTC. Its protein is CASSTNGYTF. Looking up the rest from reference TRBV19 and TRBJ1-2 gives the full variable domain: DGGITQSPKYLFRKEGQNVTLSCEQNLNHDAMYWYRQDPGQGLRLIYYSQIVNDFQKGDIAEGYSVSREKKESFPLTVTSAQKNPTAFYLCASSTNGYTFGSGTRLTVV.

The chain has TRBV4-2 and TRBJ2-3; no reliable D call. Germline V gives CDR1 LGHNA, CDR2 YNFKEQ. V was clipped by 0 bases and J by 6 bases, with 4 bases between them. The CDR3 loop spans 12 amino acids. CDR3 DNA: TGTGCCAGCAGCCAAGAGCGGGATACGCAGTATTTT. Amino acid sequence: CASSQERDTQYF.

The CDR3 DNA is TGTGCCAGCAGCTTAGGGGGCTCGGCGACAACTACTAATGAAAAACTGTTTTTT. It translates to CASSLGGSATTTNEKLFF. The chain has TRBV7-9 and TRBJ1-4; TRBD1 is a possible D gene (5 bases). CDR1 is SEHNR and CDR2 is FQNEAQ in the germline V gene (reference sequence). The V end was cut by 1 base, the J end by 2 bases, with 17 bases between. This CDR3 contains 18 residues.

The chain uses TRBV6-1 and TRBJ1-5, with D possibly matching TRBD1 (6 bases). The germline CDR1 and CDR2 sequences are MNHNS and SASEGT. Between the trimmed V and J ends, which lost 4 bases and 4 bases, there was a span of 14 bases. CDR3 size: 15 residues. DNA of the CDR3: TGTGCCAGCAGTGCTTATACAGGGACAAATCAGCCCCAGCATTTT. It encodes CASSAYTGTNQPQHF.

The chain uses TRBV23-1 and TRBJ2-7; TRBD1 matches at 10 bases. TRBV23-1 is an open reading frame whose function is uncertain. The CDR3 is 16 amino acids. Losses at the gene ends were 7 bases for V and 1 base for J; bases not matched to a gene: 10. The CDR3 bases are TGCGCCAGCACCGAACCGGGACAGGGGCCGTCCTACGAGCAGTACGTC. The encoded protein is CASTEPGQGPSYEQYV.

The genes are TRBV4-1 and TRBJ1-1; TRBD1 might be the D (6 bases). V shed 1 base and J shed 5 bases, with 14 bases lying between them. CDR1 is MGHRA, CDR2 YSYEKL, per germline. The CDR3 runs to 15 residues. The CDR3 DNA follows: TGCGCCAGCAGCCAAGTGAGATCAGGGGATACTGAAGCTTTCTTT. Residues: CASSQVRSGDTEAFF.

The rearrangement joins TRBV9 to TRBJ1-2; D remains ambiguous. The V gene lost 3 bases and the J gene lost 4 bases, with 7 bases spanning the gap. The CDR3 runs to 12 residues. Germline V gene data show CDR1 as SGDLS and CDR2 as YYNGEE. The CDR3, as DNA: TGTGCCAGCAGCGGGTGGGCCTATGGCTACACCTTC. Protein sequence: CASSGWAYGYTF.

CDR3 sequence reads: CASSQGTSDLNEQYF. In DNA form, the CDR3 reads TGCGCCAGCAGCCAAGGGACTAGCGACTTAAACGAGCAGTACTTC. The J gene is TRBJ2-7, the V gene TRBV4-3; 9 positions agree with TRBD2. CDR3 size: 15 residues. Germline V gene data show CDR1 as LGHNA and CDR2 as YSLEER. V lost 1 base to trimming and J lost 5 bases; unmatched junction nucleotides: 6.

V and J are TRBV18 and TRBJ1-1; 9 positions match TRBD1. The CDR3 loop spans 19 amino acids. CDR1 is KGHSH, CDR2 LQKENI, per germline. V lost 0 bases to trimming and J lost 1 base; unmatched junction nucleotides: 12. The CDR3 DNA is TGTGCCAGCTCACCACCGGGACAGGGTAACCCCAGAGGGAACACTGAAGCTTTCTTT. Amino acids: CASSPPGQGNPRGNTEAFF.

The chain recombines TRBV5-6 with TRBJ2-1, with 7 nucleotides matching TRBD1. This CDR3 is built from 14 residues. Germline loops: CDR1 SGHDT, CDR2 YYEEEE. Trimming removed 2 bases from V and 10 bases from J; junction bases left unmatched: 9. The CDR3 sequence: CASSLYRGKREQFF. CDR3 nucleotide sequence: TGTGCCAGCAGCTTATACAGGGGAAAGAGGGAGCAGTTCTTC.

The J gene is TRBJ2-7, the V gene TRBV7-9; weak D call: TRBD1 (6 bases). This CDR3 has 14 residues. V lost 4 bases, J lost 0 bases, and 10 bases lay in between. Germline lookup yields CDR1 SEHNR and CDR2 FQNEAQ (reference sequence). The CDR3 spells CASSSPRGSYEQYF. In nucleotides, the CDR3 is TGTGCCAGCAGCTCCCCCAGGGGCTCCTACGAGCAGTACTTC.

The CDR3: CASSLSTAVQETQYF. Written as DNA, the CDR3 is TGTGCCAGCAGCTTAAGTACGGCGGTTCAAGAGACCCAGTACTTC. V gene TRBV7-6 combines with J gene TRBJ2-5; D ambiguous. The CDR3 runs to 15 residues. Germline assignment: CDR1 SGHVS and CDR2 FNYEAQ. V dropped 2 bases and J dropped 2 bases, with 12 bases sitting between them. Full variable domain (missing parts from reference TRBV7-6 and TRBJ2-5): GAGVSQSPRYKVTKRGQDVALRCDPISGHVSLYWYRQALGQGPEFLTYFNYEAQQDKSGLPNDRFSAERPEGSISTLTIQRTEQRDSAMYRCASSLSTAVQETQYFGPGTRLLVL.